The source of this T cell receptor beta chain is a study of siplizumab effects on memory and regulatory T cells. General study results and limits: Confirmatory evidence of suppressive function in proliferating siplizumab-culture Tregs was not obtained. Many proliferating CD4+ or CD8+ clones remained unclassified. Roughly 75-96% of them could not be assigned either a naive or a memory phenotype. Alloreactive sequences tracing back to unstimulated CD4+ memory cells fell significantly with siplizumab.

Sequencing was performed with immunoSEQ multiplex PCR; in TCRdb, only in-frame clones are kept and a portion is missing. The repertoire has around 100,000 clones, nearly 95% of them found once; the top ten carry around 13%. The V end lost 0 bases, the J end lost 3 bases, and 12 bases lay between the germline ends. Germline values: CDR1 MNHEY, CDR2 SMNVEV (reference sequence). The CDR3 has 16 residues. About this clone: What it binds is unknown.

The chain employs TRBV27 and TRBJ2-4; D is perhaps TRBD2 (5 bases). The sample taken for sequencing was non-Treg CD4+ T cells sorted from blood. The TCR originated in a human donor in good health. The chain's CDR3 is CASSLSQPAGKNIQYF. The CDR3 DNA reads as TGTGCCAGCAGTTTATCGCAACCGGCGGGCAAAAACATTCAGTACTTC.